The rows below give T cell receptor beta chains drawn from one sample of a study of blood T cell repertoires in COVID-19. Sequenced by immunoSEQ multiplex PCR; TCRdb stores in-frame clones only, minus some. The sample includes 360,000 or so clones, roughly 90% of them seen just once. The material sequenced was PBMCs or T cells enriched from blood (not recorded which). The receptors shown here come from a woman in her 30s who had been exposed to COVID-19. The CDR3 runs from the conserved cysteine through the conserved F or W. The order of the fields is D gene, J gene, V gene, clone size, CDR3 protein, CDR3 DNA. D genes are given only for firm matches. Expanded clones get a size class; other rows say once, few or many, or leave the size out.

>-|TRBJ2-7|TRBV3-1/TRBV3-2|-
CASSQSVGQIYEQYF
TGTGCCAGCAGCCAAAGTGTGGGCCAGATCTACGAGCAGTACTTC
>-|TRBJ1-2|TRBV5-1|-
CASSSEVGYTF
TGCGCCAGCAGCTCCGAGGTTGGCTACACCTTC
>TRBD2|TRBJ2-1|TRBV4-1|-
CASSPHSGRALYNEQFF
TGCGCCAGCAGCCCACATAGCGGGAGGGCTCTTTACAATGAGCAGTTCTTC
>TRBD1|TRBJ1-3|TRBV30|-
CAWSPDRGYGNTIYF
TGTGCCTGGAGCCCTGACAGGGGGTACGGAAACACCATATATTTT
>-|TRBJ2-1|TRBV28|-
CASRTGGAPLNDEQFF
TGTGCCAGCAGAACAGGGGGGGCTCCGCTCAATGATGAGCAGTTCTTC
>-|TRBJ1-1|TRBV5-1|-
CASKVSGNTEAFF
TGCGCCAGCAAAGTATCAGGCAACACTGAAGCTTTCTTT
>-|TRBJ1-2|TRBV28|-
CASSLRVPGDGYTF
TGTGCCAGCAGTTTAAGAGTCCCAGGGGATGGCTACACCTTC
>-|TRBJ1-3|TRBV15|-
CATTLQRGASGNTIYF
TGTGCCACCACCCTCCAACGGGGGGCGTCGGGAAACACCATATATTTT
>-|TRBJ2-7|TRBV19|few
CASSLRKGPLEQYF
TGTGCCAGTAGTCTAAGGAAGGGGCCCCTGGAGCAGTACTTC
>-|TRBJ1-5|TRBV12-3/TRBV12-4|-
CASSLTRDQPQHF
TGTGCCAGCAGTTTAACGCGGGATCAGCCCCAGCATTTT
>TRBD1|TRBJ2-3|TRBV5-1|-
CASSLGGTGSDTQYF
TGCGCCAGCAGCTTGGGTGGGACAGGATCGGATACGCAGTATTTT
>TRBD2|TRBJ2-1|TRBV30|once
CAWRTSGTNEQFF
TGTGCCTGGAGGACTAGCGGGACCAATGAGCAGTTCTTC
>-|TRBJ2-2|TRBV5-1|once
CASSTGPRRAGELFF
TGCGCCAGCAGCACGGGCCCCAGGAGGGCCGGGGAGCTGTTTTTT
>-|TRBJ2-3|TRBV19|-
CASSISPVSTDTQYF
TGTGCCAGTAGTATTTCCCCGGTTAGCACAGATACGCAGTATTTT